These 13 T cell receptor beta chains were sequenced from one sample in a study of T cell responses to AZD1222 COVID-19 vaccine. Only in-frame clones appear in the TCRdb table, and some are missing; sequencing was by immunoSEQ multiplex PCR. The table shows under 95,000 clones, with 80% to 90% occurring only once. Here the sequenced sample was peripheral blood, taken 28 days after the second AZD1222 dose. All receptors come from an adult who received the AZD1222 COVID-19 vaccine.

This chain connects TRBV6-1 to TRBJ2-7; 10 bases map to TRBD1. Germline V gene data show CDR1 as MNHNS and CDR2 as SASEGT. V dropped 4 bases and J dropped 3; count of bases not matched to a gene: 18. The CDR3 totals 19 residues. CDR3 in DNA: TGTGCCAGCAGTGCAATCCCCGGGACAGGGGCGATGAAGGGCTACGAGCAGTACTTC. This sequence encodes CASSAIPGTGAMKGYEQYF.

The J gene is TRBJ1-4, the V gene TRBV6-1; D is undetermined. Trimming stripped 1 base from V and 0 bases from J, with 6 bases between. The CDR3 runs to 15 residues. Germline values: CDR1 MNHNS, CDR2 SASEGT. CDR3 DNA: TGTGCCAGCAGTGAAGGGTTTGCAACTAATGAAAAACTGTTTTTT. This codes for CASSEGFATNEKLFF.

This clone showed up just once. The chain links TRBV18 to TRBJ1-5; D may be TRBD1 (6 bases). The CDR3 runs 13 residues. V lost 5 bases to trimming and J lost 6 bases, with 11 bases between them. Looked up from germline, CDR1 is KGHSH and CDR2 is LQKENI. The CDR3 nucleotides are TGTGCCAGCTCAGAGGGGGTGAGTCAGCCCCAGCATTTT. Residues: CASSEGVSQPQHF.

The chain joins TRBV28 to TRBJ1-3; a possible D gene is TRBD1 (5 bases). V gave up 3 bases and J gave up 4 bases, with 13 bases separating them. The CDR3 runs to 15 residues. CDR1 and CDR2 from the germline V gene are MDHEN and SYDVKM. CDR3 in amino acids: CASSFRRVGGNTIYF. The CDR3 coding sequence is TGTGCCAGCAGTTTTCGCAGGGTAGGAGGAAACACCATATATTTT.

This sequence joins TRBV19 and TRBJ1-5, with 9 bases aligning to TRBD1. Trimming at V came to 5 bases and at J to 4 bases, leaving 3 bases not matched to a gene. Per the germline V gene, CDR1 is LNHDA and CDR2 is SQIVND (reference sequence). The CDR3 is made up of 14 amino acids. The CDR3 here is CASSGTGFNQPQHF. CDR3 nucleotides: TGTGCCAGTAGTGGGACAGGGTTTAATCAGCCCCAGCATTTT.

J is TRBJ1-6 and V is TRBV20-1; D gene unclear. The V gene's germline CDR1 is DFQATT and CDR2 SNEGSKA (reference sequence). V lost 0 bases, J lost 13 bases, and 7 bases lay in between. The CDR3 is 11 amino acids. CDR3 sequence: CSAREYGPLHF. DNA for the CDR3: TGCAGTGCTAGAGAGTATGGTCCCCTCCACTTT.

The rearrangement joins TRBV25-1 to TRBJ1-3; D uncertain. The germline V gene encodes CDR1 MGHDK and CDR2 SYGVNS. CDR3 length: 18 residues. V shed 1 base and J shed 0 bases, with 16 bases lying between them. This CDR3 reads CASSESRNVWLSGNTIYF. The CDR3 nucleotides are TGTGCCAGCAGTGAATCGAGGAACGTCTGGCTCTCTGGAAACACCATATATTTT. The whole variable domain, remainder taken from reference TRBV25-1 and TRBJ1-3, is EADIYQTPRYLVIGTGKKITLECSQTMGHDKMYWYQQDPGMELHLIHYSYGVNSTEKGDLSSESTVSRIRTEHFPLTLESARPSHTSQYLCASSESRNVWLSGNTIYFGEGSWLTVV.

The gene calls are TRBV4-2 and TRBJ2-5; maybe TRBD1 (5 bases). Trimming removed 1 base at V and 2 bases at J, with 11 bases between. Looked up from germline, CDR1 is LGHNA and CDR2 is YNFKEQ. This CDR3 comprises 15 residues. The CDR3 here is CASSQAGQPQETQYF. CDR3 sequence (DNA): TGTGCCAGCAGCCAAGCAGGGCAGCCGCAAGAGACCCAGTACTTC.

Note on this clone: Other nucleotide sequences from this sample produce the same CDR3. This rearrangement joins TRBV27 to TRBJ1-2; D remains unclear. Germline CDR1 and CDR2: MNHEY and SMNVEV (reference sequence). The CDR3 sequence is 12 residues long. Trimming cost V 4 bases and J 4 bases, with 7 bases left between them. DNA for the CDR3: TGTGCCAGCAGTTCCGGATCCTATGGCTACACCTTC. Translating gives CASSSGSYGYTF.

In its sample, this clone was seen once. The chain has TRBV3-1 (or the pseudogene TRBV3-2) and TRBJ2-7; possible D gene TRBD1, 6 bases. The CDR3 is 14 amino acids. Germline V gives CDR1 LGHDT, CDR2 YNNKEL (reference sequence). Between the trimmed V and J ends, which lost 0 bases and 6 bases, there was a span of 12 bases. The DNA of the CDR3 is TGTGCCAGCAGCCAAGATACAGGGCGAAGCGAGCAGTACTTC. Translation: CASSQDTGRSEQYF.

This clone occurred a few times. The chain employs TRBV18 and TRBJ2-3; D unresolved. The germline gives CDR1 KGHSH, CDR2 LQKENI. This CDR3 comprises 12 residues. Trimming removed 3 bases at V and 3 bases at J, with 4 bases between. This CDR3 reads CASSPNTDTQYF. CDR3 nucleotide sequence: TGTGCCAGCTCACCTAATACAGATACGCAGTATTTT.

The V and J genes are TRBV10-3 and TRBJ1-2; the D gene is possibly TRBD1 (5 bases). V lost 2 bases and J 8 bases, leaving 9 bases between the germline ends. The CDR3 loop spans 12 amino acids. Germline V gene sequence: CDR1 ENHRY, CDR2 SYGVKD. Written as DNA, the CDR3 is TGTGCCATCAGTGAGACGAGGGACGGCTACACCTTC. Its protein product is CAISETRDGYTF.

CDR3 region: CASSSGPRGHLFGNTEAFF. CDR3 DNA: TGTGCCAGCAGTTCGGGCCCCAGGGGGCATTTATTCGGTAACACTGAAGCTTTCTTT. The chain recombines TRBV27 with TRBJ1-1; the match to TRBD1 covers 8 bases. J was trimmed by 2 bases and V by 4 bases; bases with no gene match: 18. The CDR3 is 19 residues long. Germline V gene data show CDR1 as MNHEY and CDR2 as SMNVEV (reference sequence).